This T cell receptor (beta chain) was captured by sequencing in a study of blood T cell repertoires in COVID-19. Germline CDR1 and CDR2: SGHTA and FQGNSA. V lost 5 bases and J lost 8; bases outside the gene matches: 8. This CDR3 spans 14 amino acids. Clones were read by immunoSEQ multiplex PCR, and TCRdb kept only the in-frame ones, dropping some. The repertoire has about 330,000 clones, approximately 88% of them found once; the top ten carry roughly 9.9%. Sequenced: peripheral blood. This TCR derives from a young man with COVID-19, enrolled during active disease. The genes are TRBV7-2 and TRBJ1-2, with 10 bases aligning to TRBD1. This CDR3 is CASSMTGGAGGYTF. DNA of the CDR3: TGTGCCAGCAGCATGACAGGGGGCGCGGGAGGCTACACCTTC.